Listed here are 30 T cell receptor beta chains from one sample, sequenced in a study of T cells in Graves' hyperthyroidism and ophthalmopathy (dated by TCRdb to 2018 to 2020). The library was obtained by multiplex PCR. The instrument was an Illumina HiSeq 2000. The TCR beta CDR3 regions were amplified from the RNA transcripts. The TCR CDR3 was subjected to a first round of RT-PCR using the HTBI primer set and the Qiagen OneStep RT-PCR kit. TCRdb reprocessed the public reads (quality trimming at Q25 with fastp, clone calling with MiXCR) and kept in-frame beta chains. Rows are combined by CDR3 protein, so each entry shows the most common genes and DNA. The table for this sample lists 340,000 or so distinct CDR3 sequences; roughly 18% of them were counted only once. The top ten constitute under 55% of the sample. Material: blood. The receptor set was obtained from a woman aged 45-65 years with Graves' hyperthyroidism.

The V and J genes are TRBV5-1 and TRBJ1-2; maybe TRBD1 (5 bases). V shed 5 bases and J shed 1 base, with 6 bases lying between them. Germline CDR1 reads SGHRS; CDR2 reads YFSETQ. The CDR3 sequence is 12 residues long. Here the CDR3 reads CASRDNNYGYTF. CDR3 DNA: TGCGCCAGCAGGGACAATAACTATGGCTACACCTTC.

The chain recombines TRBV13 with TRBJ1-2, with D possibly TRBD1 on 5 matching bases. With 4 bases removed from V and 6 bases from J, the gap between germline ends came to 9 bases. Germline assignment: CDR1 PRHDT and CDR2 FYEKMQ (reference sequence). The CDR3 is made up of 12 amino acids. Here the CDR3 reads CASSWQGDGYTF. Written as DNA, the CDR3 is TGTGCCAGCAGCTGGCAGGGTGATGGCTACACCTTC.

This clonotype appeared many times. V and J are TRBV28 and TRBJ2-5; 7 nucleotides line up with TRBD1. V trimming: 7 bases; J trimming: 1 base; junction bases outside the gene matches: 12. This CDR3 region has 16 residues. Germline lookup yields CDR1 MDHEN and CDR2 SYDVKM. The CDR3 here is CASTPGRGPPQETQYF. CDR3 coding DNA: TGTGCCAGCACCCCGGGTAGGGGGCCCCCCCAAGAGACCCAGTACTTC.

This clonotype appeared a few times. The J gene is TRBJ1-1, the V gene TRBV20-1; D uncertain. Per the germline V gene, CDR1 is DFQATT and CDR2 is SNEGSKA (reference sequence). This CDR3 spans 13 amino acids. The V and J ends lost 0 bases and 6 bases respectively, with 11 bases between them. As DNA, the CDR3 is TGCAGTGCTAGAGATTTTGAGGCCTCTGAAGCTTTCTTT. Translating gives CSARDFEASEAFF.

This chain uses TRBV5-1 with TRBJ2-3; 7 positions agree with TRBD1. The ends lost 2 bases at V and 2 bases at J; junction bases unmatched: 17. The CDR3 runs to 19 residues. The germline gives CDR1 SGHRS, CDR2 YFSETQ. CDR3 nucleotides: TGCGCCAGCAGCTTATCGGAGAGGCGAGCGACAGGGAACACAGATACGCAGTATTTT. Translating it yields CASSLSERRATGNTDTQYF.

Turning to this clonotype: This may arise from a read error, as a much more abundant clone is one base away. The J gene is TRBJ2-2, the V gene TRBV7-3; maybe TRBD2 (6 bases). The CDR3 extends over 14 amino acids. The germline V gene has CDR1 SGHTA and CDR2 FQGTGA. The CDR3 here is CASSGTVTGGELLF. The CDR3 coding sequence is TGTGCCAGCAGCGGCACCGTAACGGGCGGGGAGCTGCTTTTT.

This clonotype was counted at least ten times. The CDR3, as DNA: TGTGCCAGCAGCCAAGACCACGATGGAACTGAAGCTTTCTTT. Residues: CASSQDHDGTEAFF. The chain uses TRBV3-1 and TRBJ1-1, with unresolved D. Between the trimmed V and J ends, which lost 0 bases and 5 bases, there was a span of 10 bases. The CDR3 consists of 14 residues. The germline gives CDR1 LGHDT, CDR2 YNNKEL (reference sequence).

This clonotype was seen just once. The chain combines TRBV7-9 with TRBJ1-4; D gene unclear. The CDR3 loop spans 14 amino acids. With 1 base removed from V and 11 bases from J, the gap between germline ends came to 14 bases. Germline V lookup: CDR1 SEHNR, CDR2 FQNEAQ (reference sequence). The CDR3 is CASSLGHGDGKLFF. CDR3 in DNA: TGTGCCAGCAGCTTAGGCCACGGGGATGGGAAACTGTTTTTT.

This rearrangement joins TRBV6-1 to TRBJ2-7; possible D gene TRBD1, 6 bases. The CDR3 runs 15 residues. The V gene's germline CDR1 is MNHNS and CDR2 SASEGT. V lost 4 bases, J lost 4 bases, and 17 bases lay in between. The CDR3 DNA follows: TGTGCCAGCAGTGCCGGGACAAGGAAGTATTACGAGCAGTACGTC. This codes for CASSAGTRKYYEQYV.

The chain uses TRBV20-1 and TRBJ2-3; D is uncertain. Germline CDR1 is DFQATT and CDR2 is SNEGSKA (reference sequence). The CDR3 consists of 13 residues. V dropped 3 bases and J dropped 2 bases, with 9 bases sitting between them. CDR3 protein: CSASPLSTDTQYF. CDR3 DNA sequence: TGCAGTGCTAGTCCTTTATCCACAGATACGCAGTATTTT.

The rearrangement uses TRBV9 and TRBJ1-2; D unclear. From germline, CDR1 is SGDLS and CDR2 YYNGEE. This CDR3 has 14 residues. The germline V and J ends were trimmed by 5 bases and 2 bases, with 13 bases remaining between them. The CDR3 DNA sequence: TGTGCCAGCAGATCAATGGGGTTCAACTATGGCTACACCTTC. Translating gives CASRSMGFNYGYTF. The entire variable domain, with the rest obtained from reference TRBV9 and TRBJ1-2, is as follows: DSGVTQTPKHLITATGQRVTLRCSPRSGDLSVYWYQQSLDQGLQFLIQYYNGEERAKGNILERFSAQQFPDLHSELNLSSLELGDSALYFCASRSMGFNYGYTFGSGTRLTVV.

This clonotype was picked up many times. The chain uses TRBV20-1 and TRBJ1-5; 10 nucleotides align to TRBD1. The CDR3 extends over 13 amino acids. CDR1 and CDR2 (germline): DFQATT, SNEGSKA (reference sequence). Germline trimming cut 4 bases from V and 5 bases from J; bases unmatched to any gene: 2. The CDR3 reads CSAKGQGYQPQHF. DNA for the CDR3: TGCAGTGCTAAGGGACAGGGGTATCAGCCCCAGCATTTT.

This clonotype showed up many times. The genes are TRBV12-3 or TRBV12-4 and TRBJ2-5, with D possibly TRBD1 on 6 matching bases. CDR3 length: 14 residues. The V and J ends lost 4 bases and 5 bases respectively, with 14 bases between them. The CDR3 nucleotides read TGTGCCAGCAGTTACAACAGGGCTCCGGAGACCCAGTACTTC. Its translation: CASSYNRAPETQYF.

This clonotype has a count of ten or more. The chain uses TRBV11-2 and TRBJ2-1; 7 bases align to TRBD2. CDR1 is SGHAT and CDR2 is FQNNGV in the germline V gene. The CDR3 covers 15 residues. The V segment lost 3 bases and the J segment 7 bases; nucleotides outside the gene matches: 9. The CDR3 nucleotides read TGTGCCAGCAGCTTGATAGCGGGCCAGCTAAATGAGCAGTTCTTC. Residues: CASSLIAGQLNEQFF.

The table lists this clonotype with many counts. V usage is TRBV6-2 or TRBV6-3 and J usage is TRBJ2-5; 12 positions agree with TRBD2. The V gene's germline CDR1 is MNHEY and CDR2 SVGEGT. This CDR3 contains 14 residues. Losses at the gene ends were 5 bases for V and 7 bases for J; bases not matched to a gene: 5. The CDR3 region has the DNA TGTGCCAGCAGTCTAGCGGGGGGGCCCAGGACCCAGTACTTC. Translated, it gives CASSLAGGPRTQYF.

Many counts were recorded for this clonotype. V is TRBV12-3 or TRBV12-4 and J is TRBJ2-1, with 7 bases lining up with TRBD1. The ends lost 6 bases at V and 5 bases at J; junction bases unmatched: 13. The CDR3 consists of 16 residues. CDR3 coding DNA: TGTGCCAGCAGATACTCCCAGGGGGTGAGGGACAATGAGCAGTTCTTC. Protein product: CASRYSQGVRDNEQFF.

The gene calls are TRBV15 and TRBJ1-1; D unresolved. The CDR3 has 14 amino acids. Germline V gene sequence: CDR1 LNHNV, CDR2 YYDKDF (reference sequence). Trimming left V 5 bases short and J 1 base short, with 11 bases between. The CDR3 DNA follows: TGTGCCACCAGCCATGACCTACCGAACACTGAAGCTTTCTTT. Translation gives CATSHDLPNTEAFF.

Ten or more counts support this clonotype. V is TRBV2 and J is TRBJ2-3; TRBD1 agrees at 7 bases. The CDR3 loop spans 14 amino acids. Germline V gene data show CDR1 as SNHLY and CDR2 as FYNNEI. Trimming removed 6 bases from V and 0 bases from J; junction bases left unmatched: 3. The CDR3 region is CASRDRTSTDTQYF. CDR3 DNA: TGTGCCAGCAGGGACAGGACTAGCACAGATACGCAGTATTTT.

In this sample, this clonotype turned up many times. The CDR3 DNA sequence: TGTGCCAGCAGCCAGACAGGGGGGTTCGGTGAAGCTTTCTTT. This encodes CASSQTGGFGEAFF. The rearrangement links TRBV12-3 or TRBV12-4 to TRBJ1-1, with 9 bases identical to TRBD1. After removal of 6 bases from V and 7 bases from J, the junction contained 9 bases not matched to a gene. The CDR3 totals 14 residues.

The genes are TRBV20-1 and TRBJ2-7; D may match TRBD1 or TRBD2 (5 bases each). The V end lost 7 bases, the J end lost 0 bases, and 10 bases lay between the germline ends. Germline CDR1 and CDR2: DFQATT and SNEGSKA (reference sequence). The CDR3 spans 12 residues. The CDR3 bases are TGCAGTGTCATGGGGGTCTCCTACGAGCAGTACTTC. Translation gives CSVMGVSYEQYF.

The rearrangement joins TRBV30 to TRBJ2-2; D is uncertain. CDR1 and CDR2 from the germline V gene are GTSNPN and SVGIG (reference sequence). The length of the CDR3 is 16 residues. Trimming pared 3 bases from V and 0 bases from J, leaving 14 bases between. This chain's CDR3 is CAWRRKPPANTGELFF. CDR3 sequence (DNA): TGTGCCTGGAGGCGGAAACCCCCCGCGAACACCGGGGAGCTGTTTTTT.

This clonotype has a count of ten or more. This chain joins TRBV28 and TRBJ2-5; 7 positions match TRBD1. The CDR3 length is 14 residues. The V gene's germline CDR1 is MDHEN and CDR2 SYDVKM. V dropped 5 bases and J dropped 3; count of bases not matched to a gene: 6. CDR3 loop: CASSEQGREETQYF. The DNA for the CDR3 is TGTGCCAGCAGTGAACAGGGGAGAGAAGAGACCCAGTACTTC.

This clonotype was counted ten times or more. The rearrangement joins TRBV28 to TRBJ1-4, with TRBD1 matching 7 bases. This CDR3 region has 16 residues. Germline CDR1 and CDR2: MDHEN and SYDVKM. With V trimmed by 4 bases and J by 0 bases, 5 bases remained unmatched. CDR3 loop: CASSSGQEATNEKLFF. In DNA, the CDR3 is TGTGCCAGCAGTTCAGGACAGGAAGCAACTAATGAAAAACTGTTTTTT.

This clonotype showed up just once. CDR3 nucleotides: TGTGCCAGCAGCTTAATAGCGGCAACTAATGAAAAACTGTTTTTT. Translated, it gives CASSLIAATNEKLFF. The rearrangement joins TRBV7-6 to TRBJ1-4; D unclear. The CDR3 is 15 residues long. V lost 2 bases to trimming and J lost 0 bases, with 7 bases between them. Germline V gives CDR1 SGHVS, CDR2 FNYEAQ.

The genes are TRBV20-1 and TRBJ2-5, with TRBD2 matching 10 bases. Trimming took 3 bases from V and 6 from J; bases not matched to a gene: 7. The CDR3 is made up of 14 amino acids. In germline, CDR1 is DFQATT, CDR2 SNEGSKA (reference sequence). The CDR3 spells CSASEREGWQTQYF. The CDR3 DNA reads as TGCAGTGCTAGTGAGCGGGAGGGATGGCAGACCCAGTACTTC.

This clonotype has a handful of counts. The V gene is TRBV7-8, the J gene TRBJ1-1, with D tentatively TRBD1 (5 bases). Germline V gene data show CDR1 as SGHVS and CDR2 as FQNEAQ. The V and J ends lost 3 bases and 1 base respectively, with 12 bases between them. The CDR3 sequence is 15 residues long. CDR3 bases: TGTGCCAGCAGCTTTCGGCCAACAGGGAACACTGAAGCTTTCTTT. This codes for CASSFRPTGNTEAFF. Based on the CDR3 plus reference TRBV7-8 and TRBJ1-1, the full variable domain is GAGVSQSPRYKVAKRGQDVALRCDPISGHVSLFWYQQALGQGPEFLTYFQNEAQLDKSGLPSDRFFAERPEGSVSTLKIQRTQQEDSAVYLCASSFRPTGNTEAFFGQGTRLTVV.

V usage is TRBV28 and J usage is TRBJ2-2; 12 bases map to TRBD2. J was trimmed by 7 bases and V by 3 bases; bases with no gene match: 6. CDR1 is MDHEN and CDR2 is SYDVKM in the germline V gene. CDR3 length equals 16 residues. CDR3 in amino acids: CASSFLAGGPGGELFF. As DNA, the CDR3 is TGTGCCAGCAGTTTTCTAGCGGGAGGGCCCGGCGGGGAGCTGTTTTTT.

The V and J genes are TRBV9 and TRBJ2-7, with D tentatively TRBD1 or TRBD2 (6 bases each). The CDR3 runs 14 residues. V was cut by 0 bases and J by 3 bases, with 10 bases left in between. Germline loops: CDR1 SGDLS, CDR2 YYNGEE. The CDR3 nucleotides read TGTGCCAGCAGCGTAGAGGGGGGCTACTACGAGCAGTACTTC. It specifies CASSVEGGYYEQYF.

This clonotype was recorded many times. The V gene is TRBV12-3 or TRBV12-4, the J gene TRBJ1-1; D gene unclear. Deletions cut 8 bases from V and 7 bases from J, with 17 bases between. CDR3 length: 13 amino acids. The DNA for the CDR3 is TGTGCCAGCGCTTCGACCCCAGGAGGTGAAGCTTTCTTT. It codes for CASASTPGGEAFF.

CDR3 in amino acids: CSASSREVEYF. The CDR3 bases are TGCAGTGCTAGTTCTCGGGAGGTGGAGTACTTC. The chain has TRBV20-1 and TRBJ2-5; 7 bases are a match to TRBD2. V lost 3 bases and J lost 12; bases outside the gene matches: 7. The CDR3 covers 11 residues. Germline CDR1 is DFQATT and CDR2 is SNEGSKA (reference sequence).